One sample yielded the 28 T cell receptor beta chains listed below, sequenced in a study of blood T cell repertoires in COVID-19. Libraries were prepared by immunoSEQ multiplex PCR; TCRdb keeps only in-frame clonotypes and omits some of them. The data show more than 100,000 clones, with roughly 84% seen just once and approximately 1.5% held by the top ten. Source material: peripheral blood. The origin of the receptors is a man in his 60s with acute or convalescent COVID-19.

The J gene is TRBJ1-4, the V gene TRBV6-5; 8 nucleotides align to TRBD1. The CDR3 loop spans 14 amino acids. V shed 6 bases, J shed 10 bases, and the junction held 10 bases outside the gene matches. Germline CDR1 and CDR2: MNHEY and SVGAGI. The CDR3 bases are TGTGCCAGCAGACTGGACAGGGAGAGTGGAAAACTGTTTTTT. Protein product: CASRLDRESGKLFF.

The J gene is TRBJ2-2, the V gene TRBV5-1, with D unresolved. Germline V gene data show CDR1 as SGHRS and CDR2 as YFSETQ. The V gene lost 3 bases and the J gene lost 1 base, with 10 bases spanning the gap. The CDR3 is 15 amino acids. CDR3 region: CASSSGGENTGELFF. Written as DNA, the CDR3 is TGCGCCAGCAGCTCCGGTGGAGAGAACACCGGGGAGCTGTTTTTT.

This chain links TRBV19 with TRBJ2-6; TRBD1 might be the D (5 bases). Germline values: CDR1 LNHDA, CDR2 SQIVND (reference sequence). The CDR3 covers 14 residues. The V end lost 4 bases, the J end lost 4 bases, and 8 bases lay between the germline ends. CDR3: CASSTGQGANVLTF. CDR3 DNA sequence: TGTGCCAGTAGTACTGGACAAGGGGCCAACGTCCTGACTTTC.

The chain is built from TRBV29-1 and TRBJ1-5; D might be TRBD1 (6 bases). V lost 4 bases and J 4 bases, leaving 11 bases between the germline ends. The CDR3 covers 13 residues. The germline V gene has CDR1 SQVTM and CDR2 ANQGSEA. The CDR3 region is CSVGTDSNQPQHF. CDR3 bases: TGCAGCGTTGGGACAGACTCTAATCAGCCCCAGCATTTT.

V and J are TRBV29-1 and TRBJ1-1, with 8 bases that match TRBD1. CDR3 size: 14 residues. Germline assignment: CDR1 SQVTM and CDR2 ANQGSEA. J was trimmed by 3 bases and V by 4 bases; bases with no gene match: 7. CDR3 coding DNA: TGCAGCGTTGCTCCTGACAGGGGTTACACTGAAGCTTTCTTT. Translation gives CSVAPDRGYTEAFF.

The V and J genes are TRBV4-2 and TRBJ2-7; TRBD1 aligns across 7 bases. The CDR3 consists of 15 residues. The junction had 12 bases not matched to a gene; V was cut back by 0 bases and J by 10 bases. Germline loops: CDR1 LGHNA, CDR2 YNFKEQ. CDR3 sequence (DNA): TGTGCCAGCAGCCAAGAACCCGGGACAGTACGAAGACAGTACTTC. Protein: CASSQEPGTVRRQYF.

This chain uses TRBV19 with TRBJ1-6; a weak D match, TRBD1 (6 bases). The CDR3 is 15 amino acids. V lost 7 bases, J lost 1 base, and 11 bases lay in between. Germline assignment: CDR1 LNHDA and CDR2 SQIVND (reference sequence). This CDR3 is CASTPGQSYNSPLHF. The CDR3 DNA follows: TGTGCCAGTACCCCAGGACAGTCCTATAATTCACCCCTCCACTTT.

This CDR3 is CASSGGSNGYTF. CDR3 coding DNA: TGTGCCAGCAGCGGGGGGAGTAATGGCTACACCTTC. The chain is built from TRBV27 and TRBJ1-2; tentative D call: TRBD1 (5 bases). The CDR3 has 12 amino acids. V lost 6 bases and J 6 bases, leaving 11 bases between the germline ends. Germline CDR1 is MNHEY and CDR2 is SMNVEV (reference sequence).

This chain links TRBV5-8 with TRBJ1-6, with 8 bases aligning to TRBD1. The CDR3 extends over 14 amino acids. Germline CDR1 reads SGHTS; CDR2 reads YDEGEE. Trimming cost V 4 bases and J 7 bases; bases outside gene matches: 4. The CDR3 is CASSQGARNSPLHF. The CDR3 nucleotides are TGTGCCAGCAGCCAGGGGGCGCGGAATTCACCCCTCCACTTT.

The chain is built from TRBV30 and TRBJ1-5; TRBD1 agrees at 7 bases. Unmatched junction bases numbered 4, after V lost 3 bases and J lost 5 bases. The CDR3 length is 13 residues. CDR1 is GTSNPN, CDR2 SVGIG, per germline (reference sequence). The CDR3 protein is CAWRAGTDQPQHF. In nucleotides, the CDR3 is TGTGCCTGGAGGGCAGGGACAGATCAGCCCCAGCATTTT.

This chain joins TRBV19 and TRBJ2-1; D is perhaps TRBD2 (6 bases). There are 10 residues in the CDR3. Trimming stripped 8 bases from V and 7 bases from J, with 6 bases between. Germline CDR1 is LNHDA and CDR2 is SQIVND (reference sequence). CDR3: CASGRNEQFF. DNA of the CDR3: TGTGCCAGTGGGAGGAATGAGCAGTTCTTC.

A few counts support this clone. The chain recombines TRBV5-1 with TRBJ2-7; possible D gene TRBD1, 5 bases. V was pared by 4 bases and J by 1 base, with 15 bases between. The CDR3 loop spans 15 amino acids. Germline CDR1 is SGHRS and CDR2 is YFSETQ. CDR3 DNA: TGCGCCAGCAGCCGAAGGGGTACCCCATCCTACGAGCAGTACTTC. Translation gives CASSRRGTPSYEQYF.

The chain recombines TRBV28 with TRBJ2-7; possible D gene TRBD1, 6 bases. This CDR3 spans 14 amino acids. Deletions cut 5 bases from V and 0 bases from J, with 11 bases between. CDR1 is MDHEN and CDR2 is SYDVKM in the germline V gene. The CDR3 coding sequence is TGTGCCAGCAGTCAAACAGGGTTCTCCTACGAGCAGTACTTC. Translation: CASSQTGFSYEQYF. The full variable domain, its missing parts supplied by reference TRBV28 and TRBJ2-7, is DVKVTQSSRYLVKRTGEKVFLECVQDMDHENMFWYRQDPGLGLRLIYFSYDVKMKEKGDIPEGYSVSREKKERFSLILESASTNQTSMYLCASSQTGFSYEQYFGPGTRLTVT.

The V call is TRBV9, the J call TRBJ2-5; D ambiguous. Trimming pared 0 bases from V and 5 bases from J, leaving 14 bases between. This CDR3 contains 15 residues. Germline V gives CDR1 SGDLS, CDR2 YYNGEE. CDR3 DNA sequence: TGTGCCAGCAGCGTAGAACACAGCCCCCTGGAGACCCAGTACTTC. Translation: CASSVEHSPLETQYF.

V gene TRBV19 combines with J gene TRBJ1-1; D is perhaps TRBD1 (6 bases). CDR3 size: 12 residues. Deletions cut 5 bases from V and 10 bases from J, with 14 bases between. Germline CDR1 is LNHDA and CDR2 is SQIVND (reference sequence). The CDR3 DNA reads TGTGCCAGTAGTCAAACAGGGCGTCGAGCTTTCTTT. Residues: CASSQTGRRAFF.

The chain joins TRBV10-3 to TRBJ1-2; TRBD1 matches 8 bases. The CDR3 runs 13 residues. The V and J ends lost 3 bases and 8 bases, in that order; junction bases with no gene match: 5. CDR1 ENHRY and CDR2 SYGVKD come from the germline V gene. The DNA of the CDR3 is TGTGCCATCAGTGATGGGACAGGCGGCGGCTACACCTTC. Protein sequence: CAISDGTGGGYTF.

The V and J genes are TRBV4-1 and TRBJ2-1; 14 bases map to TRBD2. In germline, CDR1 is MGHRA, CDR2 YSYEKL. The CDR3 extends over 16 amino acids. The trim removed 3 bases at V and 7 bases at J, leaving 5 bases unmatched. The CDR3 loop reads CASSQRLAGGNNEQFF. DNA of the CDR3: TGCGCCAGCAGCCAGAGACTAGCGGGGGGGAATAATGAGCAGTTCTTC.

V gene TRBV2 combines with J gene TRBJ2-7; 16 bases map to TRBD2. Germline CDR1 reads SNHLY; CDR2 reads FYNNEI. The length of the CDR3 is 18 residues. The ends lost 6 bases at V and 2 bases at J; junction bases unmatched: 10. The CDR3: CASRYRAGTSGGAYEQYF. CDR3 coding DNA: TGTGCCAGCAGATACAGAGCCGGGACTAGCGGGGGGGCCTACGAGCAGTACTTC.

This chain uses TRBV4-1 with TRBJ1-4; no definite D call. V was pared by 0 bases and J by 3 bases, with 17 bases between. Germline V gene sequence: CDR1 MGHRA, CDR2 YSYEKL. This CDR3 comprises 18 residues. CDR3 region: CASSQEYGMLLANEKLFF. DNA for the CDR3: TGCGCCAGCAGCCAAGAGTACGGGATGTTGTTGGCTAATGAAAAACTGTTTTTT.

This sequence joins TRBV29-1 and TRBJ2-1; TRBD2 matches at 12 bases. Trimming took 7 bases from V and 7 from J; bases not matched to a gene: 5. Germline CDR1 and CDR2: SQVTM and ANQGSEA. This CDR3 spans 13 amino acids. CDR3 amino acids: CSAGTSGFNEQFF. CDR3 DNA: TGCAGCGCTGGGACTAGCGGGTTTAATGAGCAGTTCTTC.

The gene calls are TRBV27 and TRBJ1-5, with 7 bases aligning to TRBD1. The CDR3 loop spans 13 amino acids. From germline, CDR1 is MNHEY and CDR2 SMNVEV (reference sequence). V shed 5 bases, J shed 12 bases, and the junction held 10 bases outside the gene matches. In nucleotides, the CDR3 is TGTGCCAGCAGTACCTGGGACCGGGACAGCCAGCATTTT. Translation gives CASSTWDRDSQHF.

On this clone: Different DNA sequences within this sample yield the same CDR3. This chain joins TRBV11-2 and TRBJ2-3, with 7 bases fitting TRBD1. With V trimmed by 6 bases and J by 4 bases, 4 bases remained unmatched. CDR1 is SGHAT and CDR2 is FQNNGV in the germline V gene. The CDR3 spans 13 residues. In DNA, the CDR3 is TGTGCCAGCAGTACGACAGGGCCAGATACGCAGTATTTT. Translated, it gives CASSTTGPDTQYF.

V usage is TRBV9 and J usage is TRBJ2-1; 9 positions match TRBD2. The J segment lost 1 base and the V segment lost 3 bases, leaving 5 bases of the junction unmatched. Germline-derived CDR1 and CDR2 are SGDLS and YYNGEE. The CDR3 consists of 16 residues. CDR3: CASSAGLAGSYNEQFF. The CDR3 coding sequence is TGTGCCAGCAGCGCGGGACTAGCTGGGTCCTACAATGAGCAGTTCTTC.

The V call is TRBV19, the J call TRBJ2-1; tentatively, D is TRBD1 (6 bases). Germline V gene data show CDR1 as LNHDA and CDR2 as SQIVND (reference sequence). Deletions cut 7 bases from V and 9 bases from J, with 16 bases between. The CDR3 runs to 13 residues. The CDR3, as DNA: TGTGCCAGTAACAGCGAGGGGGTCGGTGAGCAGTTCTTC. Protein product: CASNSEGVGEQFF.

The genes are TRBV2 and TRBJ2-3, with D unresolved. Germline loops: CDR1 SNHLY, CDR2 FYNNEI. Deletions cut 0 bases from V and 2 bases from J, with 9 bases between. This CDR3 has 15 residues. CDR3 sequence: CASSEAWSVTDTQYF. The DNA of the CDR3 is TGTGCCAGCAGTGAAGCGTGGAGCGTCACAGATACGCAGTATTTT.

CDR3 bases: TGCGCCAGCAGCTTGGACAGGGCCGTAGGGTCACCCCTCCACTTT. Encoded protein: CASSLDRAVGSPLHF. The chain combines TRBV5-1 with TRBJ1-6; tentatively, D is TRBD1 (6 bases). The germline V and J ends were trimmed by 0 bases and 10 bases, with 14 bases remaining between them. This CDR3 spans 15 amino acids. Germline values: CDR1 SGHRS, CDR2 YFSETQ.

The rearrangement uses TRBV21-1 and TRBJ1-5; the tabulated D call, TRBD1, remains unverified against the DNA. TRBV21-1 is recorded as a pseudogene. CDR3 length: 16 residues. The CDR3 DNA is TGTGCCAGCAGCAAAAGGGGGAACAGGTACGATCAGCCCCAGCATTTT. This encodes CASSKRGNRYDQPQHF.

This clone appeared once. The CDR3 loop reads CASSPTGQLAKNIQYF. Here the CDR3 DNA reads TGTGCCAGCTCACCAACTGGACAGCTAGCCAAAAACATTCAGTACTTC. The rearrangement links TRBV18 to TRBJ2-4; D may be TRBD1 (6 bases). Trimming cost V 2 bases and J 0 bases, with 11 bases left between them. In germline, CDR1 is KGHSH, CDR2 LQKENI. The CDR3 spans 16 residues.